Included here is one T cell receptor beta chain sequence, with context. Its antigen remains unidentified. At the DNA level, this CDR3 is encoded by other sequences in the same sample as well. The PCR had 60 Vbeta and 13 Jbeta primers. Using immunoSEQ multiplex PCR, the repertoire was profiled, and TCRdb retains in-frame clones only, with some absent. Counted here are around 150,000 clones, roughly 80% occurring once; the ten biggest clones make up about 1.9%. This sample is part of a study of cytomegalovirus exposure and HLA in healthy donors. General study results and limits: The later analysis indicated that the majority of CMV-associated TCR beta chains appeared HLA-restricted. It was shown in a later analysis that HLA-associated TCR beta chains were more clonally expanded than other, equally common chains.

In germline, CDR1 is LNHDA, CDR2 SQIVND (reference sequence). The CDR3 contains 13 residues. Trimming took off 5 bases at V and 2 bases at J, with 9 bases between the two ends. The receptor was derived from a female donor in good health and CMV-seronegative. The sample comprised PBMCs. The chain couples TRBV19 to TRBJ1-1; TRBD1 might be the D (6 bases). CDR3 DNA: TGTGCCAGTAGTGCACAGGGTAACACTGAAGCTTTCTTT. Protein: CASSAQGNTEAFF.